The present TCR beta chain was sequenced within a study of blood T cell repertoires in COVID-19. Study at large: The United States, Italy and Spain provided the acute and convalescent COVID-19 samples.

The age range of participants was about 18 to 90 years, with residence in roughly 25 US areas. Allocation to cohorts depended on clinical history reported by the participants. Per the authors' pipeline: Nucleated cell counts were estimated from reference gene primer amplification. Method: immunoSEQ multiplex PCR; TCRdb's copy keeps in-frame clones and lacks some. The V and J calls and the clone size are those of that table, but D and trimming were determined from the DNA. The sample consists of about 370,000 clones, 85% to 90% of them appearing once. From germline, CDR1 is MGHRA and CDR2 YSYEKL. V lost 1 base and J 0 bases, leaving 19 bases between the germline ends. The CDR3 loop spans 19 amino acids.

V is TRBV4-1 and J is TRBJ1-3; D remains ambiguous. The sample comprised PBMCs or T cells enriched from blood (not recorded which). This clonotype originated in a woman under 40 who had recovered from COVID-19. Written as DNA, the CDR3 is TGCGCCAGCAGCCAAGCCACTTATAAACGGCGAGGCTCTGGAAACACCATATATTTT. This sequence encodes CASSQATYKRRGSGNTIYF.